The rows below give T cell receptor beta chains drawn from one sample of a study of cytomegalovirus exposure and HLA in healthy donors. The assay was immunoSEQ multiplex PCR, and TCRdb's table has in-frame clones only and misses some. The sample yields tens of thousands of clones, 96% seen once. Sequencing was done on a sample of PBMCs. Receptor source: a woman between 18 and 29 years old in good health and CMV-seropositive. Both conserved end residues are part of each CDR3. A D gene is named only where the DNA matches it firmly. Part of the rows lack a size; the others show once, few, many or a class for expanded clones.

D: .; V: TRBV7-2; size: .; J: TRBJ2-7; DNA: TGTGCCAGCAGCCACCGGACAGTCCTTACCTACGAGCAGTACTTC; CDR3: CASSHRTVLTYEQYF
D: .; V: TRBV28; size: .; J: TRBJ2-1; DNA: TGTGCCACCGTTAGAACGGACACCTACAATGAGCAGTTCTTC; CDR3: CATVRTDTYNEQFF
D: TRBD1; V: TRBV28; size: .; J: TRBJ1-2; DNA: TGTGCCAGCAGTTCCAGACAGGGTCCCTTGTATGGCTACACCTTC; CDR3: CASSSRQGPLYGYTF
D: TRBD1; V: TRBV6-9; size: .; J: TRBJ2-3; DNA: TGTGCCAGCAGTCTCCGACAGGGACGGGACGATACGCAGTATTTT; CDR3: CASSLRQGRDDTQYF
D: .; V: TRBV5-1; size: .; J: TRBJ1-2; DNA: TGCGCCAGCAGCGGGGGGGACACTAACTATGGCTACACCTTC; CDR3: CASSGGDTNYGYTF
D: TRBD1; V: TRBV6-5; size: .; J: TRBJ1-1; DNA: TGTGCCAGCAGGCGACCGACAGGGGCGAACACTGAAGCTTTCTTT; CDR3: CASRRPTGANTEAFF
D: .; V: TRBV4-1; size: .; J: TRBJ2-1; DNA: TGCGCCAGCAGCCAAGTCCGTAGCCAGCAGTTCTTC; CDR3: CASSQVRSQQFF
D: TRBD1; V: TRBV14; size: .; J: TRBJ2-1; DNA: TGTGCCAGCAGCCACCTGACAGGGACCAACAATGAGCAGTTCTTC; CDR3: CASSHLTGTNNEQFF
D: TRBD2; V: TRBV7-2; size: .; J: TRBJ2-7; DNA: TGTGCCAGCAGCTTAGTGGGGAGGGCATACTTC; CDR3: CASSLVGRAYF
D: TRBD1; V: TRBV5-4; size: .; J: TRBJ1-2; DNA: TGTGCCAGCAGCTTCCGGGACAGGGTCTATGGCTACACCTTC; CDR3: CASSFRDRVYGYTF
D: TRBD2; V: TRBV18; size: .; J: TRBJ2-7; DNA: TGTGCCAGCTCATTAGCGGGGTATACCTACGAGCAGTACTTC; CDR3: CASSLAGYTYEQYF
D: .; V: TRBV19; size: .; J: TRBJ2-1; DNA: TGTGCCAGTAGCACCCCTAGTAACCGGTTCTTC; CDR3: CASSTPSNRFF
D: TRBD1; V: TRBV7-9; size: .; J: TRBJ2-7; DNA: TGTGCCAGCAGCCCCCTAGGACAGGGAACCTACGAGCAGTACTTC; CDR3: CASSPLGQGTYEQYF
D: .; V: TRBV15; size: once; J: TRBJ2-1; DNA: TGTGCCACCAGCAGAGTCGACACCATGATGTACAATGAGCAGTTCTTC; CDR3: CATSRVDTMMYNEQFF
D: .; V: TRBV30; size: .; J: TRBJ2-7; DNA: TGTGCCTGGAGTGTACCTACAGGGTACGAGCAGTACTTC; CDR3: CAWSVPTGYEQYF
D: TRBD1; V: TRBV7-9; size: once; J: TRBJ1-3; DNA: TGTGCCAGCAGTCGAGGGGGTGGACAGGCTGGAAACACCATATATTTT; CDR3: CASSRGGGQAGNTIYF
D: TRBD2; V: TRBV28; size: .; J: TRBJ2-7; DNA: TGTGCCAGCAGGGGGACTAGCGGGGGATACGAGCAGTACTTC; CDR3: CASRGTSGGYEQYF
D: TRBD1; V: TRBV7-2; size: .; J: TRBJ2-1; DNA: TGTGCCAGCAGCTCCCAGGGGGCGATCGTAGTCAATGAGCAGTTCTTC; CDR3: CASSSQGAIVVNEQFF
D: .; V: TRBV11-2; size: .; J: TRBJ2-6; DNA: TGTGCCAGCAGCTTGGCCTCTGGGGCCAACGTCCTGACTTTC; CDR3: CASSLASGANVLTF
D: .; V: TRBV25-1; size: once; J: TRBJ2-1; DNA: TGTGCCAGCAGTGGTCTTACTGCGGGCTCCGGAAACAATGAGCAGTTCTTC; CDR3: CASSGLTAGSGNNEQFF
D: TRBD2; V: TRBV7-2; size: .; J: TRBJ2-3; DNA: TGTGCCAGCAGTCGTAAGGGACTAGAAGCGGGGGGGACAGATACGCAGTATTTT; CDR3: CASSRKGLEAGGTDTQYF
D: .; V: TRBV15; size: once; J: TRBJ2-3; DNA: TGTGCCACCTCCCCCGGGAGTGCAGATACGCAGTATTTT; CDR3: CATSPGSADTQYF
D: TRBD2; V: TRBV18; size: .; J: TRBJ2-3; DNA: TGTGCCAGCTCATCACTAGCGGGGGGATTCACAGATACGCAGTATTTT; CDR3: CASSSLAGGFTDTQYF
D: .; V: TRBV9; size: .; J: TRBJ2-6; DNA: TGTGCCAGCAGCGTAGTATCAGGCTCTGGGGCCAACGTCCTGACTTTC; CDR3: CASSVVSGSGANVLTF
D: TRBD2; V: TRBV11-3; size: .; J: TRBJ2-1; DNA: TGTGCCAGCAGCTTACGACTAGCGAATGAGCAGTTCTTC; CDR3: CASSLRLANEQFF
D: .; V: TRBV4-3; size: once; J: TRBJ2-6; DNA: TGCGCCAGCAGCCTGAGCCTCTCTGGGGCCAACGTCCTGACTTTC; CDR3: CASSLSLSGANVLTF
D: TRBD2; V: TRBV5-1; size: .; J: TRBJ2-1; DNA: TGCGCCAGCAGAGGTCCGGGACTAGCGGACTACAATGAGCAGTTCTTC; CDR3: CASRGPGLADYNEQFF
D: TRBD2; V: TRBV4-2; size: .; J: TRBJ2-7; DNA: TGTGCCAGCAGCCAGTATGCTAGCGGGAGGGGTAACGAGCAGTACTTC; CDR3: CASSQYASGRGNEQYF
D: TRBD2; V: TRBV28; size: .; J: TRBJ2-1; DNA: TGTGCCAGCAGTCCTGAGCGGGGCTACAATGAGCAGTTCTTC; CDR3: CASSPERGYNEQFF
D: .; V: TRBV28; size: .; J: TRBJ1-2; DNA: TGTGCCACCAATACAGGGCCCTATGGCTACACCTTC; CDR3: CATNTGPYGYTF
D: TRBD2; V: TRBV5-1; size: .; J: TRBJ2-3; DNA: TGCGCCAGCAGCCCTAGCGGGAGGGCCGGAACAGATACGCAGTATTTT; CDR3: CASSPSGRAGTDTQYF
D: TRBD2; V: TRBV7-8; size: .; J: TRBJ2-1; DNA: TGTGCCAGCAGCTTTTCCCCACCGGGACTAGGCAATGAGCAGTTCTTC; CDR3: CASSFSPPGLGNEQFF
D: TRBD2; V: TRBV4-3; size: .; J: TRBJ2-1; DNA: TGCGCCAGCAGCGATACAGCGGGGGGTGGTAGTGAGCAGTTCTTC; CDR3: CASSDTAGGGSEQFF
D: .; V: TRBV10-3; size: .; J: TRBJ2-5; DNA: TGTGCCATCAGTGACCCCGGGACATTACTTTTCCAAGAGACCCAGTACTTC; CDR3: CAISDPGTLLFQETQYF
D: TRBD2; V: TRBV6-5; size: .; J: TRBJ2-1; DNA: TGTGCCAGCAGTTCTCCAGCGACTAGCTCCAATGAGCAGTTCTTC; CDR3: CASSSPATSSNEQFF
D: TRBD1; V: TRBV13; size: .; J: TRBJ1-1; DNA: TGTGCCAGCAGCCCCGAGACAGGGATGAGGGGATGGGCTGAAGCTTTCTTT; CDR3: CASSPETGMRGWAEAFF
D: TRBD1; V: TRBV28; size: .; J: TRBJ2-5; DNA: TGTGCCAGCAGTACCGAAGACAGGGGACTAGAGACCCAGTACTTC; CDR3: CASSTEDRGLETQYF
D: .; V: TRBV4-3; size: .; J: TRBJ2-7; DNA: TGCGCCAGCAGCCAAGATGTACAATACGAGCAGTACTTC; CDR3: CASSQDVQYEQYF
D: .; V: TRBV11-2; size: .; J: TRBJ2-2; DNA: TGTGCCAGCAGCTTAGATCGGGGCACCGGGGAGCTGTTTTTT; CDR3: CASSLDRGTGELFF
D: TRBD1; V: TRBV28; size: once; J: TRBJ1-5; DNA: TGTGCCAGCAGTAACAGGGGGGCGAGCAATCAGCCCCAGCATTTT; CDR3: CASSNRGASNQPQHF
D: TRBD2; V: TRBV29-1; size: .; J: TRBJ2-1; DNA: TGCAGCGCAGAGCGGGAGGTCCTCTTCGGAGAGCAGTTCTTC; CDR3: CSAEREVLFGEQFF
D: TRBD2; V: TRBV28; size: .; J: TRBJ2-1; DNA: TGTGCCAGCAGTTCGACTAGCGGGCGACAGAGCTCCTACAATGAGCAGTTCTTC; CDR3: CASSSTSGRQSSYNEQFF
D: .; V: TRBV28; size: .; J: TRBJ2-7; DNA: TGTGCCAGCAGTTTCGAGGGTCCCTACGAGCAGTACTTC; CDR3: CASSFEGPYEQYF
D: TRBD2; V: TRBV5-1; size: .; J: TRBJ2-2; DNA: TGCGCCAGCAGCTTGAAGGGACTAGCGGGAGTTACAACCGGGGAGCTGTTTTTT; CDR3: CASSLKGLAGVTTGELFF
D: .; V: TRBV5-1; size: .; J: TRBJ2-5; DNA: TGCGCCAGCACCCAGTCAGTCCAAGAGACCCAGTACTTC; CDR3: CASTQSVQETQYF
D: .; V: TRBV6-5; size: .; J: TRBJ1-1; DNA: TGTGCCAGCAGTTACTCTGGGGGAGGTTTTACTGAAGCTTTCTTT; CDR3: CASSYSGGGFTEAFF
D: .; V: TRBV19; size: .; J: TRBJ2-7; DNA: TGTGCCAGTACCTCTTCTGGGCTAGCGTTCTACGAGCAGTACTTC; CDR3: CASTSSGLAFYEQYF
D: .; V: TRBV10-1; size: .; J: TRBJ2-2; DNA: TGCGCCACCAGCCAGGACACCGGGGAGCTGTTTTTT; CDR3: CATSQDTGELFF
D: .; V: TRBV25-1; size: .; J: TRBJ2-1; DNA: TGTGCCAGCAGTGAATCCTCGCCGGGCTACAATGAGCAGTTCTTC; CDR3: CASSESSPGYNEQFF
D: TRBD2; V: TRBV28; size: .; J: TRBJ2-3; DNA: TGTGCCAGCATTCGACGGCGGGAGACCCATACGCAGTATTTT; CDR3: CASIRRRETHTQYF
D: .; V: TRBV18; size: .; J: TRBJ2-2; DNA: TGTGCCAGCTCACCAGGGCCCACCGGGGAGCTGTTTTTT; CDR3: CASSPGPTGELFF
D: .; V: TRBV6-6; size: .; J: TRBJ2-5; DNA: TGTGCCAGCAGTTACTCGCTACTACAGGGTGGTGAGACCCAGTACTTC; CDR3: CASSYSLLQGGETQYF
D: .; V: TRBV6-1; size: .; J: TRBJ2-5; DNA: TGTGCCAGCAGTGACCAGGACCAAGAGACCCAGTACTTC; CDR3: CASSDQDQETQYF